Given below is one TCR beta chain in context. What it binds is unknown. The data derive from a study of beta chain features in type 1 diabetes. General study results and limits: Among patients with Type 1 diabetes, TCRB CDR3s were moderately but significantly shorter in every one of the four CD4+ subsets.

CDR1 is SGHTA and CDR2 is FQGNSA in the germline V gene. V was clipped by 2 bases and J by 5 bases; unmatched bases: 7. The CDR3 extends over 16 amino acids. Expressed TCRB transcripts were sequenced after all isolated RNA was converted to cDNA. The table came from immunoSEQ multiplex PCR; TCRdb's copy has only in-frame clones and leaves some out. The sample carries a few hundred thousand clones, roughly an eighth recorded once. Sequencing used naive CD4+ T cells from blood. This TCR was sampled from a man under 40 with type 1 diabetes. The V call is TRBV7-2, the J call TRBJ2-5; 11 nucleotides line up with TRBD2. CDR3 coding DNA: TGTGCCAGCAGCTTACCGGGACTAGCGGTAACGGAGACCCAGTACTTC. This gives the protein CASSLPGLAVTETQYF.